Below are 32 T cell receptor beta chains sequenced from a single sample in a study of cytomegalovirus exposure and HLA in healthy donors. Assay: immunoSEQ multiplex PCR; the TCRdb copy retains only in-frame clones and omits some. The repertoire holds approximately 82,000 clones, with 90% to 95% as singletons. Sequences were obtained from PBMCs. Receptor source: a woman under 30 in good health and CMV-seronegative.

The V and J genes are TRBV4-3 and TRBJ2-7; a possible D gene is TRBD1 (6 bases). The CDR3 has 14 amino acids. Germline CDR1 LGHNA, CDR2 YSLEER. V lost 1 base, J lost 2 bases, and 9 bases lay in between. The CDR3 loop is CASSQVDRPYEQYF. DNA for the CDR3: TGCGCCAGCAGCCAAGTGGACAGACCCTACGAGCAGTACTTC.

The J gene is TRBJ1-5, the V gene TRBV11-2; D is unresolved. Trimming pared 2 bases from V and 5 bases from J, leaving 19 bases between. The CDR3 sequence is 17 residues long. Germline V gene sequence: CDR1 SGHAT, CDR2 FQNNGV. The DNA for the CDR3 is TGTGCCAGCAGCTTATTTGGACGGGGATCCTCCGATCAGCCCCAGCATTTT. Translation gives CASSLFGRGSSDQPQHF.

The rearrangement uses TRBV5-1 and TRBJ2-7; 10 bases line up with TRBD2. The germline V gene has CDR1 SGHRS and CDR2 YFSETQ. This CDR3 region has 14 residues. The J segment lost 6 bases and the V segment lost 4 bases, leaving 7 bases of the junction unmatched. CDR3 sequence (DNA): TGCGCCAGCAGCGGGGGACTAGCGAGCCTCGAGCAGTACTTC. Amino acid sequence: CASSGGLASLEQYF.

The chain recombines TRBV10-1 with TRBJ2-3; no clear D. With 3 bases removed from V and 4 bases from J, the gap between germline ends came to 8 bases. The CDR3 spans 13 residues. The germline gives CDR1 WNHNN, CDR2 SYGVQD (reference sequence). The CDR3 DNA follows: TGCGCCAGCAGTGATGTGAGTCCAGATACGCAGTATTTT. Encoded protein: CASSDVSPDTQYF.

This clone came up once. The V call is TRBV5-1, the J call TRBJ1-4, with D perhaps matching TRBD1 (6 bases). Germline assignment: CDR1 SGHRS and CDR2 YFSETQ. Trimming took 1 base from V and 4 from J, leaving 20 bases between them. The length of the CDR3 is 18 residues. The CDR3 coding sequence is TGCGCCAGCAGCTTGTTTCCAGGGAGGGGGGACTATAATGAAAAACTGTTTTTT. Translating it yields CASSLFPGRGDYNEKLFF. The full variable domain, with the rest looked up from reference TRBV5-1 and TRBJ1-4, is KAGVTQTPRYLIKTRGQQVTLSCSPISGHRSVSWYQQTPGQGLQFLFEYFSETQRNKGNFPGRFSGRQFSNSRSEMNVSTLELGDSALYLCASSLFPGRGDYNEKLFFGSGTQLSVL.

The CDR3 sequence is CASRPGGYGNTIYF. CDR3 nucleotide sequence: TGTGCCAGCAGACCAGGGGGGTATGGAAACACCATATATTTT. V is TRBV7-9 and J is TRBJ1-3; 7 bases line up with TRBD1. Germline V gene data show CDR1 as SEHNR and CDR2 as FQNEAQ (reference sequence). The CDR3 runs to 14 residues. The ends lost 6 bases at V and 3 bases at J; junction bases unmatched: 5.

This clone was detected a few times. V is TRBV18 and J is TRBJ1-6; D ambiguous. Trimming removed 3 bases from V and 11 bases from J, with 14 bases in between. CDR1 KGHSH and CDR2 LQKENI come from the germline V gene. The CDR3 runs to 14 residues. This CDR3 reads CASSPAATGTPLHF. As DNA, the CDR3 is TGTGCCAGCTCACCGGCTGCAACGGGGACACCCCTCCACTTT.

The chain has TRBV7-9 and TRBJ1-3, with 10 bases lining up with TRBD1. This CDR3 region has 17 residues. The V gene end was trimmed by 4 bases and the J gene end by 1 base; junction bases not matched to a gene: 7. CDR1 is SEHNR and CDR2 is FQNEAQ in the germline V gene (reference sequence). CDR3 sequence: CASSSRQGATSGNTIYF. The CDR3 bases are TGTGCCAGCAGCTCCCGACAGGGGGCGACTTCTGGAAACACCATATATTTT. The full variable domain, with the rest looked up from reference TRBV7-9 and TRBJ1-3, is DTGVSQNPRHKITKRGQNVTFRCDPISEHNRLYWYRQTLGQGPEFLTYFQNEAQLEKSRLLSDRFSAERPKGSFSTLEIQRTEQGDSAMYLCASSSRQGATSGNTIYFGEGSWLTVV.

The chain employs TRBV4-2 and TRBJ2-3, with D tentatively TRBD1 (5 bases). Looked up from germline, CDR1 is LGHNA and CDR2 is YNFKEQ. V lost 8 bases and J 1 base, leaving 10 bases between the germline ends. CDR3 size: 13 residues. The CDR3 sequence is CASGAWGTDTQYF. The CDR3 DNA follows: TGTGCCAGCGGGGCCTGGGGCACAGATACGCAGTATTTT.

The rearrangement uses TRBV7-9 and TRBJ1-1, with 8 bases lining up with TRBD1. V lost 5 bases and J lost 4; bases outside the gene matches: 9. Germline V gene lookup returns CDR1 SEHNR and CDR2 FQNEAQ (reference sequence). CDR3 size: 15 residues. This CDR3 is CASSVGTGGSTEAFF. The DNA of the CDR3 is TGTGCCAGCAGCGTCGGAACAGGGGGGAGCACTGAAGCTTTCTTT.

The genes are TRBV27 and TRBJ1-1; TRBD1 is a possible D gene (5 bases). V lost 5 bases and J 0 bases, leaving 25 bases between the germline ends. Germline CDR1 and CDR2: MNHEY and SMNVEV (reference sequence). The CDR3 contains 19 residues. In DNA form, the CDR3 reads TGTGCCAGCAGTCTCGTCGGTCGGGGACTAGGGTTTATGAACACTGAAGCTTTCTTT. As protein: CASSLVGRGLGFMNTEAFF.

The rearrangement links TRBV5-1 to TRBJ2-1; a possible D gene is TRBD2 (5 bases). CDR1 and CDR2 from the germline V gene are SGHRS and YFSETQ. This CDR3 is built from 15 residues. Trimming took 5 bases from V and 0 from J, leaving 12 bases between them. The CDR3 spells CASSSGESSYNEQFF. The CDR3 coding sequence is TGCGCCAGCAGTTCCGGGGAGAGCTCCTACAATGAGCAGTTCTTC.

V usage is TRBV5-6 and J usage is TRBJ2-3, with TRBD2 matching 7 bases. CDR3 length equals 15 residues. The germline CDR1 and CDR2 sequences are SGHDT and YYEEEE. V shed 0 bases and J 4 bases; nucleotides not matched to a gene: 5. The CDR3 coding sequence is TGTGCCAGCAGCTTGGTGGAGGGAGGGGCAGATACGCAGTATTTT. Amino acids: CASSLVEGGADTQYF.

V gene TRBV9 combines with J gene TRBJ2-7; 7 bases match TRBD2. The CDR3 contains 15 residues. Germline values: CDR1 SGDLS, CDR2 YYNGEE. With V trimmed by 0 bases and J by 7 bases, 10 bases remained unmatched. The CDR3 region is CASSVEALGGGEQYF. CDR3 sequence (DNA): TGTGCCAGCAGCGTAGAGGCCCTCGGGGGAGGGGAGCAGTACTTC.

The V and J genes are TRBV30 and TRBJ1-1; 7 bases are a match to TRBD1. Germline CDR1 GTSNPN, CDR2 SVGIG (reference sequence). The V and J ends lost 3 bases and 8 bases, in that order; junction bases with no gene match: 6. There are 12 residues in the CDR3. The CDR3 sequence is CAWRRTGNEAFF. The CDR3 coding sequence is TGTGCCTGGAGAAGGACAGGAAACGAAGCTTTCTTT. Combining the CDR3 with reference TRBV30 and TRBJ1-1 gives the whole variable domain SQTIHQWPATLVQPVGSPLSLECTVEGTSNPNLYWYRQAAGRGLQLLFYSVGIGQISSEVPQNLSASRPQDRQFILSSKKLLLSDSGFYLCAWRRTGNEAFFGQGTRLTVV.

This clone was counted a single time. V is TRBV10-3 and J is TRBJ2-2; 9 bases are shared with TRBD1. Germline V CDR1 and CDR2: ENHRY, SYGVKD. The V segment lost 7 bases and the J segment 5 bases; nucleotides outside the gene matches: 5. The CDR3 runs 14 residues. CDR3 loop: CAITGQGETGELFF. CDR3 bases: TGTGCCATCACGGGACAGGGAGAGACCGGGGAGCTGTTTTTT.

J is TRBJ2-3 and V is TRBV9; TRBD2 might be the D (5 bases). The CDR3 length is 15 residues. The germline CDR1 and CDR2 sequences are SGDLS and YYNGEE. V gave up 0 bases and J gave up 2 bases, with 10 bases separating them. CDR3 sequence (DNA): TGTGCCAGCAGCGTAGAGGGAGTTACCACAGATACGCAGTATTTT. It yields the protein CASSVEGVTTDTQYF.

Concerning this clone itself: Other DNA sequences within the sample encode an identical CDR3. CDR3 DNA sequence: TGCGCCAGCAGTACCGGGGGGAACACTGAAGCTTTCTTT. As protein: CASSTGGNTEAFF. The chain is built from TRBV5-1 and TRBJ1-1; TRBD1 might be the D (5 bases). The CDR3 contains 13 residues. Germline V gives CDR1 SGHRS, CDR2 YFSETQ. The V and J ends lost 5 bases and 1 base respectively, with 9 bases between them.

Here the CDR3 reads CASSSRLAGDPTDTQYF. In DNA, the CDR3 is TGTGCCAGCAGCTCCCGACTAGCGGGGGACCCCACAGATACGCAGTATTTT. V is TRBV11-2 and J is TRBJ2-3, with 12 bases lining up with TRBD2. CDR1 is SGHAT, CDR2 FQNNGV, per germline. CDR3 length equals 17 residues. The V gene end was trimmed by 4 bases and the J gene end by 2 bases; junction bases not matched to a gene: 7.

The gene calls are TRBV6-1 and TRBJ2-6; D not certain. CDR3 length: 14 amino acids. Trimming pared 7 bases from V and 0 bases from J, leaving 7 bases between. The germline V gene encodes CDR1 MNHNS and CDR2 SASEGT. The CDR3 reads CASTRLSGANVLTF. The CDR3 DNA is TGTGCCAGCACTAGACTCTCTGGGGCCAACGTCCTGACTTTC.

The CDR3 sequence: CASSDQGAANEKLFF. In nucleotides, the CDR3 is TGCGCCAGCAGCGATCAGGGGGCGGCTAATGAAAAACTGTTTTTT. The chain recombines TRBV5-1 with TRBJ1-4, with 8 bases fitting TRBD1. Germline loops: CDR1 SGHRS, CDR2 YFSETQ. The CDR3 is made up of 15 amino acids. Trimming took 4 bases from V and 3 from J; bases not matched to a gene: 5.

J is TRBJ1-4 and V is TRBV7-2; weak D call: TRBD1 (5 bases). V gave up 1 base and J gave up 3 bases, with 12 bases separating them. The CDR3 sequence is 16 residues long. CDR1 and CDR2 (germline): SGHTA, FQGNSA. The DNA of the CDR3 is TGTGCCAGCAGCTTAGGTGCCCGGGGGGCTAATGAAAAACTGTTTTTT. Its protein product is CASSLGARGANEKLFF.

The CDR3 reads CASSPSTGLETQYF. As DNA, the CDR3 is TGTGCCAGCAGCCCGTCGACAGGGTTGGAGACCCAGTACTTC. V gene TRBV5-6 combines with J gene TRBJ2-5; 7 bases fit TRBD1. The junction had 8 bases not matched to a gene; V was cut back by 4 bases and J by 5 bases. Germline assignment: CDR1 SGHDT and CDR2 YYEEEE. This CDR3 is built from 14 residues.

The chain is built from TRBV5-1 and TRBJ2-5; TRBD1 matches 10 bases. This CDR3 is built from 17 residues. CDR1 SGHRS and CDR2 YFSETQ come from the germline V gene. The junction had 11 bases not matched to a gene; V was cut back by 2 bases and J by 4 bases. CDR3: CASSFGDRGLSGETQYF. CDR3 bases: TGCGCCAGCAGCTTTGGCGACAGGGGGCTCAGCGGAGAGACCCAGTACTTC.

The gene calls are TRBV7-2 and TRBJ1-3; a possible D gene is TRBD1 (5 bases). Germline-derived CDR1 and CDR2 are SGHTA and FQGNSA. V lost 2 bases and J lost 6, with 8 bases in between. The CDR3 has 13 amino acids. The CDR3 DNA reads as TGTGCCAGCAGCTTAAGGGGAACAAACACCATATATTTT. Its protein product is CASSLRGTNTIYF. The entire variable domain, with the rest obtained from reference TRBV7-2 and TRBJ1-3, is as follows: GAGVSQSPSNKVTEKGKDVELRCDPISGHTALYWYRQSLGQGLEFLIYFQGNSAPDKSGLPSDRFSAERTGGSVSTLTIQRTQQEDSAVYLCASSLRGTNTIYFGEGSWLTVV.

The CDR3 DNA is TGCGCCAGCAGCCAAGATCTACTAGTCGGAGAGACCCAGTACTTC. Amino acid sequence: CASSQDLLVGETQYF. The chain carries TRBV4-3 and TRBJ2-5, with D possibly being TRBD2 (5 bases). CDR1 LGHNA and CDR2 YSLEER come from the germline V gene. Trimming pared 0 bases from V and 4 bases from J, leaving 12 bases between. CDR3 size: 15 residues.

V and J are TRBV10-1 and TRBJ1-1; possible D gene TRBD1, 5 bases. CDR1 and CDR2 from the germline V gene are WNHNN and SYGVQD (reference sequence). The ends were cut back, 4 bases at V and 5 bases at J, with 20 bases in the middle. The CDR3 sequence is 16 residues long. This CDR3 is CASSGTAYGGGTEAFF. The CDR3 DNA follows: TGCGCCAGCAGTGGGACCGCATACGGGGGGGGGACTGAAGCTTTCTTT.

J is TRBJ2-4 and V is TRBV19; 9 nucleotides agree with TRBD1. The junction had 9 bases not matched to a gene; V was cut back by 6 bases and J by 6 bases. Germline assignment: CDR1 LNHDA and CDR2 SQIVND (reference sequence). The CDR3 has 15 residues. The CDR3 DNA sequence: TGTGCCAGTAGCGAATCCGGGACAGGGCTAAACATTCAGTACTTC. Its translation: CASSESGTGLNIQYF.

The chain carries TRBV19 and TRBJ2-7; a possible D gene is TRBD2 (6 bases). This CDR3 contains 16 residues. Germline V CDR1 and CDR2: LNHDA, SQIVND (reference sequence). The V gene lost 4 bases and the J gene lost 3 bases, with 19 bases spanning the gap. In DNA, the CDR3 is TGTGCCAGTAGTACCCACGGGACTCCCAACTTCTACGAGCAGTACTTC. Amino acid sequence: CASSTHGTPNFYEQYF.

The chain links TRBV7-9 to TRBJ2-5, with D perhaps matching TRBD1 (6 bases). Germline V CDR1 and CDR2: SEHNR, FQNEAQ (reference sequence). The CDR3 loop spans 12 amino acids. V dropped 7 bases and J dropped 5 bases, with 11 bases sitting between them. CDR3 region: CASTPGEETQYF. CDR3 bases: TGTGCCAGCACTCCAGGGGAGGAGACCCAGTACTTC.

This chain joins TRBV10-3 and TRBJ1-2; D may be TRBD1 (6 bases). Trimming took 2 bases from V and 2 from J, leaving 6 bases between them. The CDR3 totals 13 residues. Per germline, CDR1 ENHRY and CDR2 SYGVKD. Here the CDR3 reads CAISEGQNYGYTF. The CDR3 nucleotides read TGTGCCATCAGTGAGGGACAGAACTATGGCTACACCTTC.

The chain combines TRBV18 with TRBJ1-1, with TRBD1 matching 11 bases. The CDR3 extends over 15 amino acids. Unmatched junction bases numbered 2, after V lost 1 base and J lost 4 bases. Germline CDR1 reads KGHSH; CDR2 reads LQKENI. The CDR3 sequence is CASSPRDRGSTEAFF. CDR3 nucleotide sequence: TGTGCCAGCTCACCACGGGACAGGGGGAGCACTGAAGCTTTCTTT. Combining the CDR3 with reference TRBV18 and TRBJ1-1 gives the whole variable domain NAGVMQNPRHLVRRRGQEARLRCSPMKGHSHVYWYRQLPEEGLKFMVYLQKENIIDESGMPKERFSAEFPKEGPSILRIQQVVRGDSAAYFCASSPRDRGSTEAFFGQGTRLTVV.